Each of the 6 T cell receptor beta chains below was sequenced from the same sample in a study of T-cell reconstitution after alpha-beta-depleted transplantation in children. Unique molecular identifiers were built into the TCRbeta library. TCRdb ran MiXCR on the PCR reads and lists one entry per CDR3 protein. The sample holds about 310,000 distinct CDR3 sequences; around 25% are singletons and the top ten take about 10%. Here the sequenced sample was PBMCs, mostly from graft donor cells, taken 180 days after TCRalphabeta/CD19-depleted stem cell transplant. The receptors originated from a male patient under 18 who had a stem cell transplant for acute lymphoblastic leukemia, so the T cells may come from the graft donor.

The chain combines TRBV5-1 with TRBJ2-1, with TRBD2 identical over 10 bases. From germline, CDR1 is SGHRS and CDR2 YFSETQ. This CDR3 spans 17 amino acids. V was pared by 6 bases and J by 2 bases, with 11 bases of the junction left unmatched. This chain's CDR3 is CASTINLGLAAYNEQFF. CDR3 nucleotide sequence: TGCGCCAGCACCATAAACCTCGGACTAGCGGCCTACAATGAGCAGTTCTTC.

In this sample, this clonotype turned up a few times. This rearrangement joins TRBV10-3 to TRBJ2-3; 7 nucleotides agree with TRBD2. Germline V gives CDR1 ENHRY, CDR2 SYGVKD. This CDR3 has 13 amino acids. Trimming cost V 7 bases and J 3 bases; bases outside gene matches: 4. This CDR3 is CAIMGRETDTQYF. The CDR3, as DNA: TGTGCCATCATGGGGAGGGAGACAGATACGCAGTATTTT.

The V call is TRBV4-1, the J call TRBJ2-2; the match to TRBD2 covers 8 bases. Germline CDR1 MGHRA, CDR2 YSYEKL. V shed 0 bases and J 7 bases; nucleotides not matched to a gene: 7. The CDR3 sequence is 16 residues long. The CDR3 protein is CASSQDGTGLGGELFF. In DNA, the CDR3 is TGCGCCAGCAGCCAAGACGGTACGGGACTAGGCGGGGAGCTGTTTTTT.

This clonotype was counted between two and nine times. The V gene is TRBV27, the J gene TRBJ1-6, with D possibly matching TRBD1 (5 bases). CDR3 length: 19 residues. V lost 3 bases and J lost 4, with 22 bases in between. Per germline, CDR1 MNHEY and CDR2 SMNVEV (reference sequence). The CDR3 DNA reads as TGTGCCAGCAGTTTTTTGCTTGGGTATCCGGGACGGTATAATTCACCCCTCCACTTT. This codes for CASSFLLGYPGRYNSPLHF.

This clonotype has more than one count but fewer than ten. This chain joins TRBV18 and TRBJ2-7; 12 bases map to TRBD2. CDR3 length: 19 amino acids. The ends lost 6 bases at V and 3 bases at J; junction bases unmatched: 18. Germline CDR1 reads KGHSH; CDR2 reads LQKENI. The CDR3 spells CASSSTQQVLAGGNYEQYF. CDR3 coding DNA: TGTGCCAGCTCCTCTACTCAGCAGGTACTAGCGGGAGGAAACTACGAGCAGTACTTC.

This clonotype was picked up many times. V is TRBV5-1 and J is TRBJ2-1; D not resolved. This CDR3 spans 13 amino acids. Trimming took 2 bases from V and 5 from J, leaving 8 bases between them. Germline lookup yields CDR1 SGHRS and CDR2 YFSETQ. CDR3 nucleotide sequence: TGCGCCAGCAGCTTTGCCGACGACAATGAGCAGTTCTTC. It encodes CASSFADDNEQFF. The variable domain in full, completed from reference TRBV5-1 and TRBJ2-1, reads KAGVTQTPRYLIKTRGQQVTLSCSPISGHRSVSWYQQTPGQGLQFLFEYFSETQRNKGNFPGRFSGRQFSNSRSEMNVSTLELGDSALYLCASSFADDNEQFFGPGTRLTVL.